Presented here are 9 T cell receptor beta chains from one specimen sequenced in a study of T-cell memory formation after mild COVID-19. TCRdb independently ran MiXCR on the 5' RACE reads; one entry per CDR3 protein. The sample includes some 100,000 distinct CDR3 sequences, around 10% of them seen just once. The sample comprised PBMCs or a T cell subset sorted from them (not recorded which). These receptors all come from a man aged 18 to 35 who had mild COVID-19 (a few samples of this study predate the infection). Cell type and time point are not known.

This clonotype has more than one count but fewer than ten. The genes are TRBV3-1 and TRBJ1-1; D is unclear. The CDR3 contains 15 residues. Germline V gene sequence: CDR1 LGHDT, CDR2 YNNKEL (reference sequence). V lost 0 bases and J lost 3, with 11 bases in between. CDR3 coding DNA: TGTGCCAGCAGCCAAGAAAGGGTAGTGCACACTGAAGCTTTCTTT. Translated: CASSQERVVHTEAFF.

This chain links TRBV27 with TRBJ1-2; D is possibly TRBD1 (5 bases). The CDR3 runs 15 residues. Trimming shortened V by 6 bases and J by 7 bases, and 21 bases separated the two germline ends. Germline values: CDR1 MNHEY, CDR2 SMNVEV (reference sequence). CDR3 amino acids: CASRLQGRGLGGYTF. The CDR3 bases are TGTGCCAGCAGACTTCAGGGACGGGGGTTAGGTGGCTACACCTTC.

This clonotype was observed a few times. The V gene is TRBV12-3 or TRBV12-4, the J gene TRBJ2-7; possibly TRBD2 for D (6 bases). Trimming removed 3 bases from V and 5 bases from J, with 20 bases in between. The CDR3 spans 16 residues. In nucleotides, the CDR3 is TGTGCCAGCAGTTTCTATACCCCCGCGGGGATCAACGAGCAGTACTTC. Encoded protein: CASSFYTPAGINEQYF.

This clonotype appeared a few times. The chain employs TRBV25-1 and TRBJ1-2; a possible D gene is TRBD1 (5 bases). CDR1 MGHDK and CDR2 SYGVNS come from the germline V gene. Trimming pared 8 bases from V and 6 bases from J, leaving 13 bases between. The CDR3 is made up of 12 amino acids. The CDR3: CASSNWGDGYTF. The CDR3 DNA is TGTGCCAGCTCCAACTGGGGGGATGGCTACACCTTC.

The V and J genes are TRBV6-5 and TRBJ1-1, with 7 nucleotides matching TRBD1. The germline gives CDR1 MNHEY, CDR2 SVGAGI. The CDR3 loop spans 14 amino acids. Trimming cost V 2 bases and J 9 bases; bases outside gene matches: 9. CDR3 protein: CASSYDPGQQKAFF. As DNA, the CDR3 is TGTGCCAGCAGTTACGACCCGGGACAGCAGAAAGCTTTCTTT.

The chain couples TRBV12-3 or TRBV12-4 to TRBJ1-3, with D tentatively TRBD1 (6 bases). V was pared by 3 bases and J by 7 bases, with 16 bases between. This CDR3 comprises 15 residues. DNA of the CDR3: TGTGCCAGCAGTTTTGGGAGACCGGACAGTAACACCATATATTTT. Protein product: CASSFGRPDSNTIYF.

The chain is built from TRBV27 and TRBJ1-1, with TRBD1 matching 9 bases. Looked up from germline, CDR1 is MNHEY and CDR2 is SMNVEV (reference sequence). V shed 5 bases, J shed 3 bases, and the junction held 10 bases outside the gene matches. The CDR3 is made up of 16 amino acids. CDR3 protein: CASSTGTGIIDTEAFF. The DNA for the CDR3 is TGTGCCAGCAGTACCGGGACAGGGATCATCGACACTGAAGCTTTCTTT.

The chain joins TRBV4-2 to TRBJ1-5; 8 nucleotides align to TRBD1. There are 15 residues in the CDR3. V shed 6 bases, J shed 1 base, and the junction held 5 bases outside the gene matches. Germline assignment: CDR1 LGHNA and CDR2 YNFKEQ. This CDR3 is CASSLQGASNQPQHF. CDR3 nucleotide sequence: TGTGCCAGCAGTCTCCAGGGGGCAAGCAATCAGCCCCAGCATTTT.

V is TRBV4-2 and J is TRBJ1-1, with D unresolved. The CDR3 is made up of 13 amino acids. Trimming stripped 5 bases from V and 0 bases from J, with 7 bases between. The V gene's germline CDR1 is LGHNA and CDR2 YNFKEQ. The CDR3 DNA sequence: TGTGCCAGCAGCGAACATATGAACACTGAAGCTTTCTTT. Protein sequence: CASSEHMNTEAFF.